This section outlines one T cell receptor beta chain sequence together with its context. The source of the sample is a study of T cell responses to AZD1222 COVID-19 vaccine. The CDR3 length is 15 residues. The V segment lost 0 bases and the J segment 6 bases; nucleotides outside the gene matches: 4. Germline V gives CDR1 LGHDT, CDR2 YNNKEL (reference sequence). Data came from immunoSEQ multiplex PCR; TCRdb stores just in-frame clones and leaves some out. Of 150,000 or so clones listed, 80% to 95% are singletons. This sequence originates from an adult in good health. The chain has TRBV3-1 (or the pseudogene TRBV3-2) and TRBJ2-2; 7 nucleotides align to TRBD1. The sample was peripheral blood, taken on day 0 of AZD1222 vaccination. The CDR3 nucleotides are TGTGCCAGCAGCCAAGAAGTTGGGACAGCCGGGGAGCTGTTTTTT. The encoded protein is CASSQEVGTAGELFF.